This TCR beta chain was captured by sequencing in a study of T-cell reconstitution after alpha-beta-depleted transplantation in children (dated by TCRdb to about 2016). About the full investigation: The study quantitatively tracked T-cell immune reconstitution after TCRalphabeta/CD19-depleted allogeneic hematopoietic cell transplantation in children using TCR repertoire profiling.

There are 17 amino acids in the CDR3, from cysteine to phenylalanine inclusive. Only CDR3 DNA remains: 51 bases, in frame from the first base. Germline trimming amounts to 6 bases on V and 2 bases on J, with 12 as the count of junction bases outside the gene matches. Study-level results and caveats: The high TCRbeta diversity at day 60 in some patients was ascribed to recipient T cells and intrathymic progenitors that had survived conditioning. Hyperexpanded clone frequencies declined over subsequent months; after one year, T-cell counts and TCRbeta diversity were mostly attributed to newly produced T cells. About two months after transplant, the apparently early recovery of alphabetaT-cell counts reportedly depended on just several hundred clones that had expanded rapidly and came from non-depleted graft cells.

The receptor library was made with PCR. Data came from an Illumina HiSeq 2500. To normalize quantification of the TCRbeta repertoire, the TCR libraries were built with molecular barcoding that relied on unique molecular identifiers. The public reads were run again by TCRdb, first through fastp at Q25 and then through MiXCR, and only productive beta chains were kept. Merged by CDR3 protein, the rows form single entries marked with the most common genes and DNA. The table for this sample lists some 550,000 distinct CDR3 sequences; roughly 23% of them were counted only once. About 14% of the sample goes to the ten largest clones. In the case of this clonotype: Its antigen remains undetermined. Base qualities were left out, and no much larger clone turns up one base away.

The intended sense of this specimen's treatment or condition label: allogeneic hematopoietic cell transplantation with graft depleted of TCRalphabeta T cells and CD19 B cells. Transplant recipients were children who received TCRalphabeta/CD19-depleted allogeneic hematopoietic cell grafts. This receptor was taken from a boy in the first two years of life who had a stem cell transplant for acute myeloid leukemia, so the T cells may come from the graft donor. The sample was PBMCs, mostly from graft donor cells, taken 360 days after TCRalphabeta/CD19-depleted stem cell transplant. The chain links TRBV12-3 or TRBV12-4 with TRBJ1-3, and 8 junctional nucleotides match TRBD1. The CDR3 region reads CASRGRGRQDTGNTIYF. The DNA sequence is given as TGTGCCAGCAGGGGCAGGGGGCGCCAGGATACTGGAAACACCATATATTTT.